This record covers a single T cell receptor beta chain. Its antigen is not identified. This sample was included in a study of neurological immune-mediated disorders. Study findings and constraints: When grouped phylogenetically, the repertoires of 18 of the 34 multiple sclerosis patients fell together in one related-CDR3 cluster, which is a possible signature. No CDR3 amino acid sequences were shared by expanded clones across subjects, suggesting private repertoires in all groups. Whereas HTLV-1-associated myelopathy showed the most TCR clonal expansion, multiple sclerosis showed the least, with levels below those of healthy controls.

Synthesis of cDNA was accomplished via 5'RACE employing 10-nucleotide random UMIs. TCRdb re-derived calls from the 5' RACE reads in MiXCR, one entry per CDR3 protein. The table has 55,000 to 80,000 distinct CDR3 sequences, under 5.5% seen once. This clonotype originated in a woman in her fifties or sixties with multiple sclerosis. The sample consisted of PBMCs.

The CDR3 loop is CASSAASTSGANTDTQYF. CDR3 nucleotides: TGTGCCAGCAGCGCTGCCTCGACTAGCGGGGCCAACACAGATACGCAGTATTTT. The gene calls are TRBV9 and TRBJ2-3; 11 bases are a match to TRBD2. There are 18 residues in the CDR3. Germline CDR1 SGDLS, CDR2 YYNGEE. V shed 3 bases, J shed 2 bases, and the junction held 11 bases outside the gene matches.